The 22 T cell receptor beta chains below were found in one sample sequenced in a study of blood T cells in healthy people across ages. A second PCR of 7 to 11 cycles used a sample-barcoded 5' primer and a J-beta primer mix. TCRdb redid the calling of the 5' RACE reads with MiXCR, one entry per CDR3 protein. The data show 1.5 million to 2 million distinct CDR3 sequences, about 49% seen once. The sequenced sample consisted of blood. Every receptor here comes from a woman aged 40 to 50 in good health.

V is TRBV6-2 or TRBV6-3 and J is TRBJ1-2; D call uncertain. The CDR3 has 13 amino acids. Deletions cut 3 bases from V and 8 bases from J, with 13 bases between. The germline V gene encodes CDR1 MNHEY and CDR2 SVGEGT. CDR3 loop: CASSYKVGGGYTF. Here the CDR3 DNA reads TGTGCCAGCAGTTATAAGGTCGGAGGGGGCTACACCTTC.

This chain joins TRBV3-1 and TRBJ1-6, with a tentative D call TRBD1 (5 bases). The V end was cut by 0 bases, the J end by 0 bases, with 18 bases between. CDR3 size: 20 residues. Germline CDR1 reads LGHDT; CDR2 reads YNNKEL (reference sequence). DNA for the CDR3: TGTGCCAGCAGCCAAGATTCCGGGGGGTCGGAAAGCTCCTATAATTCACCCCTCCACTTT. Amino acids: CASSQDSGGSESSYNSPLHF.

CDR3 region: CASSRGQGDGHNEQFF. CDR3 bases: TGTGCCAGCAGTAGAGGACAGGGTGACGGACACAATGAGCAGTTCTTC. The V gene is TRBV9, the J gene TRBJ2-1, with TRBD1 identical over 8 bases. Germline assignment: CDR1 SGDLS and CDR2 YYNGEE. Germline trimming cut 5 bases from V and 5 bases from J; bases unmatched to any gene: 12. The CDR3 spans 16 residues.

The genes are TRBV5-5 and TRBJ2-1, with a tentative D call TRBD2 (6 bases). Trimming pared 4 bases from V and 13 bases from J, leaving 18 bases between. The CDR3 sequence is 13 residues long. The germline gives CDR1 SGHKS, CDR2 YYEKEE (reference sequence). This chain's CDR3 is CASSSTGGETQFF. In nucleotides, the CDR3 is TGTGCCAGCAGCAGCACCGGGGGAGAGACCCAGTTCTTC.

The J gene is TRBJ2-1, the V gene TRBV2, with 12 bases that match TRBD1. The CDR3 loop spans 15 amino acids. Germline lookup yields CDR1 SNHLY and CDR2 FYNNEI. V shed 2 bases, J shed 8 bases, and the junction held 4 bases outside the gene matches. The CDR3 DNA sequence: TGTGCCAGCAGTGAACGGGACAGGGGGCTCGATGAGCAGTTCTTC. It is translated as CASSERDRGLDEQFF.

This clonotype occurred a few times. This rearrangement joins TRBV4-2 to TRBJ1-6, with 8 bases fitting TRBD1. Trimming removed 4 bases from V and 9 bases from J; junction bases left unmatched: 8. CDR3 size: 15 residues. The V gene's germline CDR1 is LGHNA and CDR2 YNFKEQ. The CDR3 protein is CASSPGRQGSSPLHF. CDR3 sequence (DNA): TGTGCCAGCAGCCCGGGGAGACAGGGGAGTTCACCCCTCCACTTT.

The V and J genes are TRBV20-1 and TRBJ2-3; 11 nucleotides agree with TRBD2. The CDR3 runs 17 residues. V shed 8 bases, J shed 2 bases, and the junction held 15 bases outside the gene matches. CDR1 is DFQATT, CDR2 SNEGSKA, per germline (reference sequence). The CDR3 DNA reads as TGCAGTCCCCTACCCACTAGCGGGGGACCGCACACAGATACGCAGTATTTT. Encoded protein: CSPLPTSGGPHTDTQYF.

The chain links TRBV5-1 to TRBJ2-1, with 9 bases that match TRBD2. The germline V gene has CDR1 SGHRS and CDR2 YFSETQ. V shed 1 base, J shed 5 bases, and the junction held 4 bases outside the gene matches. The CDR3 runs 15 residues. The DNA of the CDR3 is TGCGCCAGCAGCTTGCTAGCGGGGTCCAACAATGAGCAGTTCTTC. Translated, it gives CASSLLAGSNNEQFF. Full variable domain (rest looked up from reference TRBV5-1 and TRBJ2-1): KAGVTQTPRYLIKTRGQQVTLSCSPISGHRSVSWYQQTPGQGLQFLFEYFSETQRNKGNFPGRFSGRQFSNSRSEMNVSTLELGDSALYLCASSLLAGSNNEQFFGPGTRLTVL.

This clonotype was counted a few times. The genes are TRBV12-3 or TRBV12-4 and TRBJ1-2; 9 nucleotides line up with TRBD1. V gave up 1 base and J gave up 0 bases; unmatched junction bases: 9. This CDR3 spans 18 amino acids. CDR3 sequence: CASSLGGTGPKANYGYTF. The CDR3 DNA sequence: TGTGCCAGCAGTTTAGGGGGGACAGGGCCTAAAGCTAACTATGGCTACACCTTC.

The sample holds a few counts of this clonotype. J is TRBJ2-5 and V is TRBV7-2, with a weak D call TRBD2 (6 bases). Germline V gives CDR1 SGHTA, CDR2 FQGNSA. V was clipped by 4 bases and J by 2 bases, with 17 bases between them. The CDR3 runs to 16 residues. The chain's CDR3 is CASSYNGAGLQETQYF. DNA for the CDR3: TGTGCCAGCAGCTATAATGGGGCGGGGCTACAAGAGACCCAGTACTTC.

This sequence joins TRBV27 and TRBJ2-1; D could derive from TRBD1 or TRBD2 (6 bases each). V dropped 5 bases and J dropped 3 bases, with 20 bases sitting between them. The germline V gene encodes CDR1 MNHEY and CDR2 SMNVEV (reference sequence). There are 17 residues in the CDR3. In DNA, the CDR3 is TGTGCCAGCAGTCAAAGGGACTGGGGGCATGTCTACAATGAGCAGTTCTTC. Its protein product is CASSQRDWGHVYNEQFF.

The V gene is TRBV5-1, the J gene TRBJ2-3; D is undetermined. There are 13 residues in the CDR3. From germline, CDR1 is SGHRS and CDR2 YFSETQ. Trimming took off 0 bases at V and 6 bases at J, with 8 bases between the two ends. CDR3 region: CASSLGALDTQYF. CDR3 nucleotides: TGCGCCAGCAGCTTGGGGGCGTTGGATACGCAGTATTTT.

The CDR3 DNA reads as TGTGCCAGCGGGGGTTACCGGTACCATGGCTACACCTTC. It codes for CASGGYRYHGYTF. The chain combines TRBV12-3 or TRBV12-4 with TRBJ1-2; D is perhaps TRBD1 (5 bases). There are 13 residues in the CDR3. V lost 8 bases and J lost 6, with 16 bases in between.

The rearrangement joins TRBV20-1 to TRBJ1-2; TRBD1 agrees at 9 bases. The germline V gene encodes CDR1 DFQATT and CDR2 SNEGSKA (reference sequence). The CDR3 has 15 residues. Germline trimming cut 6 bases from V and 4 bases from J; bases unmatched to any gene: 12. The CDR3 DNA reads as TGCAGTGCCCAGGACAGGGGAAAAGAACCCTATGGCTACACCTTC. This translates into CSAQDRGKEPYGYTF.

The V gene is TRBV20-1, the J gene TRBJ2-3, with 10 bases identical to TRBD1. The CDR3 has 15 amino acids. V lost 6 bases to trimming and J lost 2 bases; unmatched junction nucleotides: 8. The germline V gene has CDR1 DFQATT and CDR2 SNEGSKA (reference sequence). DNA of the CDR3: TGCAGTGCCTTGAGACAGGGGGCAATCACAGATACGCAGTATTTT. It specifies CSALRQGAITDTQYF.

This chain links TRBV4-2 with TRBJ1-1, with D unresolved. Germline V CDR1 and CDR2: LGHNA, YNFKEQ. Trimming left V 0 bases short and J 0 bases short, with 11 bases between. CDR3 length: 16 residues. CDR3 DNA: TGTGCCAGCAGCCAAGATACGGATTTGCTGAACACTGAAGCTTTCTTT. This sequence encodes CASSQDTDLLNTEAFF.

This chain links TRBV20-1 with TRBJ1-1; 7 nucleotides align to TRBD1. Germline lookup yields CDR1 DFQATT and CDR2 SNEGSKA (reference sequence). The CDR3 runs to 12 residues. V shed 6 bases and J 4 bases; nucleotides not matched to a gene: 5. CDR3 region: CSADGTATEAFF. CDR3 DNA sequence: TGCAGTGCCGACGGGACAGCCACTGAAGCTTTCTTT.

The V and J genes are TRBV7-9 and TRBJ1-4, with unresolved D. The CDR3 runs to 15 residues. Germline V gives CDR1 SEHNR, CDR2 FQNEAQ (reference sequence). With 3 bases removed from V and 4 bases from J, the gap between germline ends came to 12 bases. CDR3 sequence (DNA): TGTGCCAGCAGCTTGGGCGCGGGGAGTAATGAAAAACTGTTTTTT. Its translation is CASSLGAGSNEKLFF.

This clonotype occurred a few times. This chain joins TRBV27 and TRBJ2-1, with TRBD1 matching 10 bases. Germline values: CDR1 MNHEY, CDR2 SMNVEV (reference sequence). Unmatched junction bases numbered 7, after V lost 4 bases and J lost 7 bases. The CDR3 sequence is 15 residues long. The CDR3: CASSSTGTGVNEQFF. The CDR3, as DNA: TGTGCCAGCAGTTCGACCGGGACAGGGGTTAATGAGCAGTTCTTC.

The V call is TRBV29-1, the J call TRBJ2-1; 9 bases line up with TRBD2. The J segment lost 2 bases and the V segment lost 5 bases, leaving 1 base of the junction unmatched. This CDR3 contains 13 residues. Germline CDR1 is SQVTM and CDR2 is ANQGSEA. CDR3 sequence: CSVSGGPYNEQFF. CDR3 nucleotide sequence: TGCAGCGTTAGCGGGGGGCCCTACAATGAGCAGTTCTTC.

The V call is TRBV3-1, the J call TRBJ2-1, with 13 bases that match TRBD2. Unmatched junction bases numbered 14, after V lost 4 bases and J lost 5 bases. Germline V lookup: CDR1 LGHDT, CDR2 YNNKEL (reference sequence). CDR3 size: 19 residues. CDR3 sequence: CASSPRLAGGLRRNNEQFF. Here the CDR3 DNA reads TGTGCCAGCAGCCCGAGACTAGCGGGGGGACTTAGACGGAACAATGAGCAGTTCTTC.

The chain couples TRBV6-5 to TRBJ2-5, with TRBD2 matching 14 bases. Germline lookup yields CDR1 MNHEY and CDR2 SVGAGI. V dropped 5 bases and J dropped 0; count of bases not matched to a gene: 2. CDR3 length: 16 amino acids. CDR3 bases: TGTGCCAGCAGTAGACTAGCGGGGGGGTACCAAGAGACCCAGTACTTC. It translates to CASSRLAGGYQETQYF.